The present T cell receptor beta chain was sequenced within a study of blood T cell repertoires in COVID-19. J lost 4 bases, V lost 0 bases, and 7 bases had no gene match. The length of the CDR3 is 16 residues. Germline V gives CDR1 MNHNY, CDR2 SVGAGI (reference sequence). Authors' methods: Nucleated cell counts were estimated from reference gene primer amplification. The method was immunoSEQ multiplex PCR; TCRdb's version includes in-frame clones alone and lacks a portion of them. For V, J and clone size, that table is used; D and trimming come from the DNA. The sample has 30,000 to 40,000 clones; roughly 87% are singletons.

Sequencing used peripheral blood. The origin of this receptor is an older woman with active COVID-19. The chain carries TRBV6-6 and TRBJ2-5; 8 positions match TRBD1. This CDR3 reads CASSYSRTGSRETQYF. The CDR3 coding sequence is TGTGCCAGCAGTTACTCGAGGACAGGGTCGAGAGAGACCCAGTACTTC.